The T cell receptor beta chain under discussion was sequenced for a study of regulatory T cells in long-lasting Graves disease. V was pared by 0 bases and J by 7 bases, with 16 bases between. This CDR3 is 15 amino acids long. Germline CDR1 reads GTSNPN; CDR2 reads SVGIG (reference sequence). There are many counts of this clonotype. Time point: newly diagnosed GD, antithyroid drugs for less than 3 months. Extracted RNA from PBMCs served as the source of the TCR library. Libraries of TCR beta came from iRepertoire HTBI primers plus Arm-PCR of CDR3 regions. TCRdb redid the calling of the multiplex PCR reads with MiXCR, one entry per CDR3 protein. The repertoire holds 450,000 to 650,000 distinct CDR3 sequences, with more than 15% as singletons. The sample was also reused in another study, on T cells in Graves' hyperthyroidism and ophthalmopathy.

This TCR came from a woman aged 35-65 years with Graves disease. Here the sequenced sample was peripheral blood mononuclear cells (PBMCs), taken at new diagnosis, from a patient treated with antithyroid drugs. The gene calls are TRBV30 and TRBJ2-1; D perhaps matches TRBD1 (6 bases). The CDR3: CAWSVGGLTSNEQFF. The CDR3 coding sequence is TGTGCCTGGAGTGTTGGGGGCCTGACAAGTAATGAGCAGTTCTTC.